A selection of T cell receptor beta chains follows, all from one sample in a study of T cell responses to AZD1222 COVID-19 vaccine. The table came from immunoSEQ multiplex PCR; TCRdb's copy has only in-frame clones and leaves some out. The table lists approximately 140,000 clones, roughly 90% of them singletons. Sequenced here: peripheral blood, sampled on day 0 of AZD1222 vaccination. Receptors were obtained from an adult in good health. CDR3s include the opening cysteine and the closing phenylalanine or tryptophan. D genes are given only for firm matches. The listing skips clone size in some rows; elsewhere it reads once, few, many or a size class.

CDR3nt: TGTGCCAGCAGCTTAGCAGGCTATAATTCACCCCTCCACTTT; CDR3aa: CASSLAGYNSPLHF; v_gene: TRBV7-9; j_gene: TRBJ1-6; abundance: .; d_gene: .
CDR3nt: TGTGCCAGTAGCGCAACAGGGGGCCGAGGTGGAAAACTGTTTTTT; CDR3aa: CASSATGGRGGKLFF; v_gene: TRBV19; j_gene: TRBJ1-4; abundance: .; d_gene: TRBD1
CDR3nt: TGTGCCAGCAGCCCAAGGACAGGGGGCACCGGGGAGCTGTTTTTT; CDR3aa: CASSPRTGGTGELFF; v_gene: TRBV9; j_gene: TRBJ2-2; abundance: once; d_gene: TRBD1
CDR3nt: TGTGCCAGCTCGGACTACCGGACGCCTGATATCTATGGCTACACCTTC; CDR3aa: CASSDYRTPDIYGYTF; v_gene: TRBV18; j_gene: TRBJ1-2; abundance: .; d_gene: .
CDR3nt: TGTGCCAGCAGCTTAAGCGAGAACACTGAAGCTTTCTTT; CDR3aa: CASSLSENTEAFF; v_gene: TRBV7-3; j_gene: TRBJ1-1; abundance: .; d_gene: .
CDR3nt: TGTGCCAGCAGCCAAGTGGCCGGGGCAAATCAGCCCCAGCATTTT; CDR3aa: CASSQVAGANQPQHF; v_gene: TRBV3-1/TRBV3-2; j_gene: TRBJ1-5; abundance: .; d_gene: .
CDR3nt: TGTGCCAGCAGCCAAGACAGGACTAGGACCGGGGAGCTGTTTTTT; CDR3aa: CASSQDRTRTGELFF; v_gene: TRBV7-2; j_gene: TRBJ2-2; abundance: .; d_gene: .
CDR3nt: TGTGCCAGTAGTATCTCCGGGACAGGGGGCTCGGGCAATCAGCCCCAGCATTTT; CDR3aa: CASSISGTGGSGNQPQHF; v_gene: TRBV19; j_gene: TRBJ1-5; abundance: .; d_gene: TRBD1
CDR3nt: TGTGCCAGCAGTTCCGACAGGTACGAGCAGTACTTC; CDR3aa: CASSSDRYEQYF; v_gene: TRBV28; j_gene: TRBJ2-7; abundance: once; d_gene: .
CDR3nt: TGTGCCAGTCGACGGGCATCGAACACCGGGGAGCTGTTTTTT; CDR3aa: CASRRASNTGELFF; v_gene: TRBV6-6; j_gene: TRBJ2-2; abundance: .; d_gene: .
CDR3nt: TGTGCCAGCACCTATCGGACTGAAGCTTTCTTT; CDR3aa: CASTYRTEAFF; v_gene: TRBV12-3/TRBV12-4; j_gene: TRBJ1-1; abundance: .; d_gene: .
CDR3nt: TGTGCCAGCTGCCGGGACACCGCCTCCTACGAGCAGTACTTC; CDR3aa: CASCRDTASYEQYF; v_gene: TRBV5-5; j_gene: TRBJ2-7; abundance: .; d_gene: .
CDR3nt: TGTGCCAGCAGTCCCGGGACCCTTAATGAAAAACTGTTTTTT; CDR3aa: CASSPGTLNEKLFF; v_gene: TRBV5-4; j_gene: TRBJ1-4; abundance: .; d_gene: .
CDR3nt: TGTGCCAGCAGCTTAGGAGTCAGCGGGAGGGGGGAGACCCAGTACTTC; CDR3aa: CASSLGVSGRGETQYF; v_gene: TRBV7-2; j_gene: TRBJ2-5; abundance: .; d_gene: TRBD2
CDR3nt: TGTGCCAGCAGAGCAGCAACCGGGACAGAACGAGAGACCCAGTACTTC; CDR3aa: CASRAATGTERETQYF; v_gene: TRBV2; j_gene: TRBJ2-5; abundance: .; d_gene: TRBD1
CDR3nt: TGCGCCAGCAGCTCGGGACCCAGGGATTCACCCCTCCACTTT; CDR3aa: CASSSGPRDSPLHF; v_gene: TRBV5-1; j_gene: TRBJ1-6; abundance: .; d_gene: .
CDR3nt: TGTGCCAGCAGTTCCCTTTCTAGCGGGGGGGCCGGGGAGCAGTACTTC; CDR3aa: CASSSLSSGGAGEQYF; v_gene: TRBV27; j_gene: TRBJ2-7; abundance: once; d_gene: TRBD2
CDR3nt: TGCGCCAGCAGCCAAAGCTCAAGCTCCTATAATTCACCCCTCCACTTT; CDR3aa: CASSQSSSSYNSPLHF; v_gene: TRBV4-1; j_gene: TRBJ1-6; abundance: .; d_gene: .
CDR3nt: TGTGCCAGCAGTGGACCTCTCAGGGGGGTCTGGAACGAGCAGTACTTC; CDR3aa: CASSGPLRGVWNEQYF; v_gene: TRBV6-1; j_gene: TRBJ2-7; abundance: .; d_gene: .